The 9 T cell receptor beta chains in this list originate from one sample, sequenced in a study of vaccination and CD4 T cells after COVID-19. Once obtained from cultured CD4+ T cells, the DNA was sequenced using the Oncomine TCR Beta short-read assay. TCRdb redid the calling of the PCR reads with MiXCR, one entry per CDR3 protein. The data contain 20,000 to 25,000 distinct CDR3 sequences, approximately 29% of them singletons. As to time point: late sampling 161 to 241 days after vaccination in three convalescent patients. Documented treatment: roughly 11-day PBMC culture with coronavirus spike peptide pools or control peptides (ViraFEST assay). These receptors' targets are unknown. Source: CD4+ T cells from blood, cultured in vitro, taken about 7 months after SARS-CoV-2 vaccination. The receptors were sampled from a human donor who had recovered from COVID-19.

This clonotype was seen only a few times. This chain links TRBV4-3 with TRBJ2-5, with TRBD2 matching over 10 bases. The CDR3 consists of 15 residues. The trim removed 2 bases at V and 2 bases at J, leaving 2 bases unmatched. The germline gives CDR1 LGHNA, CDR2 YSLEER. CDR3 sequence: CASSQLAGEQETQYF. Here the CDR3 DNA reads TGCGCCAGCAGCCAACTAGCGGGAGAGCAAGAGACCCAGTACTTC.

The chain uses TRBV7-9 and TRBJ2-3, with D perhaps assigned TRBD1 or TRBD2 (5 bases each). Trimming cost V 1 base and J 0 bases, with 8 bases left between them. Germline loops: CDR1 SEHNR, CDR2 FQNEAQ (reference sequence). The CDR3 extends over 15 amino acids. The CDR3 sequence: CASSLGWDSTDTQYF. CDR3 DNA sequence: TGTGCCAGCAGCTTAGGTTGGGACAGCACAGATACGCAGTATTTT. Looking up the rest from reference TRBV7-9 and TRBJ2-3 gives the full variable domain: DTGVSQNPRHKITKRGQNVTFRCDPISEHNRLYWYRQTLGQGPEFLTYFQNEAQLEKSRLLSDRFSAERPKGSFSTLEIQRTEQGDSAMYLCASSLGWDSTDTQYFGPGTRLTVL.

V usage is TRBV11-1 and J usage is TRBJ1-1; 8 nucleotides line up with TRBD1. The J segment lost 0 bases and the V segment lost 5 bases, leaving 5 bases of the junction unmatched. Germline assignment: CDR1 SGHAT and CDR2 FQDESV (reference sequence). There are 15 residues in the CDR3. CDR3 amino acids: CASSAQGAVNTEAFF. CDR3 nucleotides: TGTGCCAGCAGCGCCCAGGGGGCGGTGAACACTGAAGCTTTCTTT.

This clonotype showed up many times. The gene calls are TRBV7-2 and TRBJ2-1; D remains ambiguous. V lost 6 bases and J lost 0, with 12 bases in between. The CDR3 loop spans 15 amino acids. The germline CDR1 and CDR2 sequences are SGHTA and FQGNSA. The CDR3 DNA sequence: TGTGCCAGCAGTATAGACCCAATCTCCTACAATGAGCAGTTCTTC. Translated, it gives CASSIDPISYNEQFF.

The count of this clonotype is one. The rearrangement uses TRBV7-6 and TRBJ2-3, with 7 bases identical to TRBD2. The CDR3 length is 18 residues. The V gene's germline CDR1 is SGHVS and CDR2 FNYEAQ. The trim removed 2 bases at V and 5 bases at J, leaving 16 bases unmatched. The CDR3 region has the DNA TGTGCCAGCAGCTTATTTGTTTCGGGACTAAGGCAGGGAGATACGCAGTATTTT. Protein: CASSLFVSGLRQGDTQYF.

This clonotype was observed a handful of times. CDR3 protein: CASSISAGGYGYTF. Written as DNA, the CDR3 is TGTGCCAGTAGTATAAGTGCTGGTGGCTATGGCTACACCTTC. The chain is built from TRBV19 and TRBJ1-2; D unresolved. The CDR3 covers 14 residues. Germline lookup yields CDR1 LNHDA and CDR2 SQIVND (reference sequence). With 2 bases removed from V and 4 bases from J, the gap between germline ends came to 11 bases.

V gene TRBV20-1 combines with J gene TRBJ2-7, with 13 bases matching TRBD2. This CDR3 is 19 amino acids long. The trim removed 0 bases at V and 2 bases at J, leaving 13 bases unmatched. Germline assignment: CDR1 DFQATT and CDR2 SNEGSKA (reference sequence). CDR3 region: CSARDVNQGLAGTPYEQYF. The CDR3 DNA is TGCAGTGCTAGAGATGTAAATCAGGGACTAGCGGGAACCCCCTACGAGCAGTACTTC.

The V and J genes are TRBV7-2 and TRBJ2-1; 13 bases are a match to TRBD2. Germline CDR1 SGHTA, CDR2 FQGNSA. The trim removed 3 bases at V and 5 bases at J, leaving 4 bases unmatched. The CDR3 extends over 16 amino acids. CDR3 residues: CASSLVLAGGNNEQFF. DNA for the CDR3: TGTGCCAGCAGCTTGGTACTAGCGGGGGGGAACAATGAGCAGTTCTTC.

V gene TRBV7-3 combines with J gene TRBJ2-7; D not resolved. This CDR3 region has 12 residues. CDR1 is SGHTA, CDR2 FQGTGA, per germline. Trimming left V 5 bases short and J 3 bases short, with 8 bases between. The chain's CDR3 is CASSADDYEQYF. CDR3 bases: TGTGCCAGCAGCGCGGACGACTACGAGCAGTACTTC. The full variable domain, rest sourced from reference TRBV7-3 and TRBJ2-7, is GAGVSQTPSNKVTEKGKYVELRCDPISGHTALYWYRQSLGQGPEFLIYFQGTGAADDSGLPNDRFFAVRPEGSVSTLKIQRTERGDSAVYLCASSADDYEQYFGPGTRLTVT.